These 27 T cell receptor beta chains were sequenced from one sample in a study of T-cell reconstitution after alpha-beta-depleted transplantation in children. Unique molecular identifiers were used in preparing the TCRbeta library. MiXCR, applied by TCRdb to the PCR reads, yields one record per CDR3 protein. The table shows about 900,000 distinct CDR3 sequences, with around 30% occurring only once. Sequences were derived from PBMCs, mostly from graft donor cells, sampled 360 days after TCRalphabeta/CD19-depleted stem cell transplant. These receptors were obtained from a boy under two years old who had a stem cell transplant for SCID, so the T cells may come from the graft donor.

There are a few counts of this clonotype. V gene TRBV12-3 or TRBV12-4 combines with J gene TRBJ2-1; 9 bases are shared with TRBD2. The CDR3 totals 16 residues. Unmatched junction bases numbered 3, after V lost 3 bases and J lost 0 bases. The CDR3 sequence: CASSFERGDSYNEQFF. CDR3 bases: TGTGCCAGCAGTTTTGAGCGGGGGGACTCCTACAATGAGCAGTTCTTC.

J is TRBJ2-5 and V is TRBV20-1; 10 bases align to TRBD2. The V segment lost 3 bases and the J segment 6 bases; nucleotides outside the gene matches: 4. The CDR3 consists of 13 residues. Germline V gene data show CDR1 as DFQATT and CDR2 as SNEGSKA (reference sequence). The CDR3: CSASASGGQTQYF. The CDR3 nucleotides read TGCAGTGCTAGCGCTAGCGGGGGACAGACCCAGTACTTC.

The rearrangement joins TRBV27 to TRBJ1-1, with D perhaps TRBD1 (5 bases). CDR3 length: 16 residues. V lost 2 bases, J lost 5 bases, and 18 bases lay in between. Germline CDR1 MNHEY, CDR2 SMNVEV (reference sequence). Written as DNA, the CDR3 is TGTGCCAGCAGTTTACTAGGCACAGGCCCGGGGACTGAAGCTTTCTTT. Amino acids: CASSLLGTGPGTEAFF.

This chain links TRBV20-1 with TRBJ2-1, with 10 bases matching TRBD2. The CDR3 is 14 residues long. The germline CDR1 and CDR2 sequences are DFQATT and SNEGSKA (reference sequence). Losses at the gene ends were 6 bases for V and 6 bases for J; bases not matched to a gene: 8. The CDR3 nucleotides are TGCAGTGCCCCCCCAGCGGGGGGGGGCAATGAGCAGTTCTTC. Translated: CSAPPAGGGNEQFF.

This chain links TRBV12-3 or TRBV12-4 with TRBJ1-3; D ambiguous. This CDR3 is 18 amino acids long. Trimming took 2 bases from V and 3 from J, leaving 20 bases between them. CDR3 bases: TGTGCCAGCAGTTTAATGGGCCGGCACCTCGGGAATGGAAACACCATATATTTT. It translates to CASSLMGRHLGNGNTIYF.

The chain couples TRBV2 to TRBJ2-3; TRBD1 is a possible D gene (5 bases). This CDR3 is 12 amino acids long. Trimming cost V 7 bases and J 6 bases, with 11 bases left between them. Germline V lookup: CDR1 SNHLY, CDR2 FYNNEI. CDR3 sequence (DNA): TGTGCCAGCAACATAAAGGGGGATACGCAGTATTTT. The encoded protein is CASNIKGDTQYF.

The chain couples TRBV10-3 to TRBJ1-1; D is possibly TRBD1 (5 bases). CDR3 length: 12 amino acids. The ends were cut back, 6 bases at V and 11 bases at J, with 16 bases in the middle. Germline CDR1 and CDR2: ENHRY and SYGVKD. For the CDR3, the DNA is TGTGCCATCAGCCCGGGACCTATAATGGCTTTCTTT. It yields the protein CAISPGPIMAFF.

A few counts support this clonotype. CDR3 sequence: CASSSGGSTGELFF. DNA of the CDR3: TGTGCCAGCTCATCAGGAGGCAGCACCGGGGAGCTGTTTTTT. This sequence joins TRBV9 and TRBJ2-2, with D possibly matching TRBD2 (5 bases). This CDR3 region has 14 residues. V was shortened by 7 bases and J by 4 bases, with 14 bases between the two germline ends. Per the germline V gene, CDR1 is SGDLS and CDR2 is YYNGEE.

CDR3 sequence: CASSYSLFGGARTEAFF. The CDR3 coding sequence is TGTGCCAGCAGTTACTCACTTTTTGGGGGCGCCCGAACTGAAGCTTTCTTT. The gene calls are TRBV6-5 and TRBJ1-1, with D possibly matching TRBD1 (6 bases). From germline, CDR1 is MNHEY and CDR2 SVGAGI. Trimming cost V 0 bases and J 5 bases, with 19 bases left between them. This CDR3 is 17 amino acids long.

This clonotype was counted a few times. The rearrangement links TRBV9 to TRBJ2-7; 7 positions agree with TRBD2. V gave up 3 bases and J gave up 3 bases; unmatched junction bases: 12. CDR3 length: 16 residues. Germline V gives CDR1 SGDLS, CDR2 YYNGEE. DNA of the CDR3: TGTGCCAGCAGCGCCGCCAGGACTAGTTCTGACTACGAGCAGTACTTC. Translation gives CASSAARTSSDYEQYF.

J is TRBJ2-7 and V is TRBV4-3, with D perhaps matching TRBD2 (5 bases). Deletions cut 1 base from V and 4 bases from J, with 11 bases between. The CDR3 is 14 residues long. Germline V gene sequence: CDR1 LGHNA, CDR2 YSLEER. The CDR3 region has the DNA TGCGCCAGCAGCCAAGTAGAGGGTCGGTACGAGCAGTACTTC. This translates into CASSQVEGRYEQYF.

This clonotype was seen only a few times. The rearrangement uses TRBV20-1 and TRBJ1-2; D gene ambiguous. This CDR3 region has 14 residues. V shed 4 bases and J shed 2 bases, with 14 bases lying between them. CDR1 is DFQATT, CDR2 SNEGSKA, per germline (reference sequence). Here the CDR3 DNA reads TGCAGTGCTATATACCCGGATATAAACTATGGCTACACCTTC. It codes for CSAIYPDINYGYTF.

DNA of the CDR3: TGCGCCAGCAGCTTCGGTTCGCCTTCGGAGCAGTTCTTC. This encodes CASSFGSPSEQFF. This rearrangement joins TRBV5-1 to TRBJ2-1, with no clear D. This CDR3 contains 13 residues. Trimming cost V 2 bases and J 10 bases, with 13 bases left between them. The germline V gene has CDR1 SGHRS and CDR2 YFSETQ.

The rearrangement uses TRBV20-1 and TRBJ2-1, with 16 bases fitting TRBD2. Germline V gives CDR1 DFQATT, CDR2 SNEGSKA (reference sequence). This CDR3 spans 17 amino acids. Trimming removed 3 bases from V and 4 bases from J; junction bases left unmatched: 6. CDR3 nucleotide sequence: TGCAGTGCTAGTGGGACTAGCGGGGGGGCATTTTACAATGAGCAGTTCTTC. This encodes CSASGTSGGAFYNEQFF.

The V gene is TRBV6-5, the J gene TRBJ1-3; no clear D. The CDR3 runs to 15 residues. Germline values: CDR1 MNHEY, CDR2 SVGAGI. The V gene lost 2 bases and the J gene lost 2 bases, with 10 bases spanning the gap. Here the CDR3 DNA reads TGTGCCAGCAGTTACATGATTGCCCCTGGAAACACCATATATTTT. Translated: CASSYMIAPGNTIYF.

The rearrangement joins TRBV3-1 to TRBJ2-6; possibly TRBD2 for D (6 bases). The CDR3 is 16 amino acids. Per germline, CDR1 LGHDT and CDR2 YNNKEL (reference sequence). The germline V and J ends were trimmed by 0 bases and 2 bases, with 8 bases remaining between them. The CDR3 protein is CASSQDVAAGANVLTF. The CDR3 DNA reads as TGTGCCAGCAGCCAAGATGTAGCGGCTGGGGCCAACGTCCTGACTTTC.

The rearrangement links TRBV12-3 or TRBV12-4 to TRBJ2-1; D is perhaps TRBD1 (6 bases). V was shortened by 1 base and J by 10 bases, with 11 bases between the two germline ends. The CDR3 is 13 amino acids. The CDR3 sequence is CASSLGQGREQFF. The CDR3 region has the DNA TGTGCCAGCAGTTTAGGGCAGGGGAGAGAGCAGTTCTTC.

This sequence joins TRBV5-1 and TRBJ2-1, with D perhaps matching TRBD2 (5 bases). The CDR3 spans 16 residues. Germline V gene data show CDR1 as SGHRS and CDR2 as YFSETQ. Trimming pared 1 base from V and 2 bases from J, leaving 13 bases between. Written as DNA, the CDR3 is TGCGCCAGCAGCTTGAGGCCGGGGTTTGCCTACAATGAGCAGTTCTTC. Translated: CASSLRPGFAYNEQFF.

The genes are TRBV6-5 and TRBJ1-2; no firm D call. V was clipped by 6 bases and J by 1 base, with 6 bases between them. Germline CDR1 and CDR2: MNHEY and SVGAGI. The CDR3 spans 12 residues. The CDR3 region is CASRRNNYGYTF. In DNA form, the CDR3 reads TGTGCCAGCAGGCGGAATAACTATGGCTACACCTTC.

This chain links TRBV12-3 or TRBV12-4 with TRBJ2-3, with unresolved D. Trimming pared 1 base from V and 6 bases from J, leaving 11 bases between. The CDR3 is 14 residues long. The DNA for the CDR3 is TGTGCCAGCAGTTTAGGACGTCCGCAGGATACGCAGTATTTT. It specifies CASSLGRPQDTQYF.

V gene TRBV6-5 combines with J gene TRBJ2-7; 13 bases are shared with TRBD2. Per germline, CDR1 MNHEY and CDR2 SVGAGI. Trimming removed 3 bases from V and 6 bases from J; junction bases left unmatched: 5. The CDR3 spans 15 residues. CDR3: CASSYRLAGGGEQYF. The CDR3 DNA sequence: TGTGCCAGCAGTTATAGACTAGCGGGGGGCGGCGAGCAGTACTTC.

This rearrangement joins TRBV5-5 to TRBJ1-1; D unresolved. The CDR3 consists of 15 residues. CDR1 is SGHKS and CDR2 is YYEKEE in the germline V gene (reference sequence). V dropped 4 bases and J dropped 4 bases, with 17 bases sitting between them. CDR3 in DNA: TGTGCCAGCAGCCCATTTGCGGTTGTGAGCACTGAAGCTTTCTTT. Amino acid sequence: CASSPFAVVSTEAFF.

The chain employs TRBV11-2 and TRBJ1-1; tentative D call: TRBD1 (5 bases). The CDR3 consists of 15 residues. In germline, CDR1 is SGHAT, CDR2 FQNNGV. V lost 4 bases, J lost 4 bases, and 16 bases lay in between. The CDR3 loop is CASSYPREVGTEAFF. The CDR3 bases are TGTGCCAGCAGCTACCCCAGGGAGGTGGGCACTGAAGCTTTCTTT. Full variable domain (rest looked up from reference TRBV11-2 and TRBJ1-1): EAGVAQSPRYKIIEKRQSVAFWCNPISGHATLYWYQQILGQGPKLLIQFQNNGVVDDSQLPKDRFSAERLKGVDSTLKIQPAKLEDSAVYLCASSYPREVGTEAFFGQGTRLTVV.

This clonotype was found a few times. This chain connects TRBV28 to TRBJ2-1; 9 bases are a match to TRBD1. The V gene's germline CDR1 is MDHEN and CDR2 SYDVKM. Trimming took 11 bases from V and 6 from J; bases not matched to a gene: 11. The CDR3 has 14 residues. The CDR3 is CAGGRDRVGNEQFF. The DNA for the CDR3 is TGTGCCGGGGGCCGGGACAGGGTCGGCAATGAGCAGTTCTTC.

The V and J genes are TRBV25-1 and TRBJ2-3; TRBD1 aligns across 7 bases. This CDR3 is 16 amino acids long. Germline CDR1 MGHDK, CDR2 SYGVNS. The ends lost 4 bases at V and 13 bases at J; junction bases unmatched: 20. CDR3 residues: CASSGRLGTGTAVKYF. The CDR3 coding sequence is TGTGCCAGCAGTGGAAGACTGGGAACCGGGACAGCCGTAAAGTATTTT.

In this sample, this clonotype turned up a few times. This rearrangement joins TRBV9 to TRBJ2-3; D is unresolved. Germline CDR1 and CDR2: SGDLS and YYNGEE. The length of the CDR3 is 16 residues. The V end lost 1 base, the J end lost 0 bases, and 12 bases lay between the germline ends. CDR3 nucleotide sequence: TGTGCCAGCAGCGTAAACCAAGGACCGAGCACAGATACGCAGTATTTT. It encodes CASSVNQGPSTDTQYF.

The chain recombines TRBV4-1 with TRBJ2-1; D gene uncertain. This CDR3 is built from 13 residues. From germline, CDR1 is MGHRA and CDR2 YSYEKL. Between the trimmed V and J ends, which lost 4 bases and 9 bases, there was a span of 13 bases. The CDR3 spells CASSPTGLGEQFF. DNA of the CDR3: TGCGCCAGCAGCCCCACGGGTCTGGGTGAGCAGTTCTTC.